A selection of T cell receptor beta chains follows, all from one sample in a study of CD8+CD57+ T cells in acquired aplastic anemia. TCRdb re-derived calls from the reads in MiXCR, one entry per CDR3 protein. The table has around 430,000 distinct CDR3 sequences, under 40% seen once. The sample was sorted CD4+, CD8+, or CD8+CD57+ T cells (not recorded which) from PBMCs. The receptors were sampled from a human donor with aplastic anemia. CDR3s include the opening cysteine and the closing phenylalanine or tryptophan.

TRBV10-2	CASSFDTYYNSPLHF
TRBV15	CATSRDLKSTEAFF
TRBV6-1	CASSLNGGQPQHF
TRBV28	CASSFGALNTEAFF
TRBV2	CASRTTGEGEDTF
TRBV4-2	CASSQAGGRNQPQHF
TRBV5-1	CASSLEANQPQHF
TRBV7-9	CASSWTGVEAFF
TRBV6-2/TRBV6-3	CASSYSGGTRGLHEQFF
TRBV5-1	CASSSGGANVLTF
TRBV12-3/TRBV12-4	CASSYTGTGNYGYTF
TRBV11-1	CASSRRQGLETQYF
TRBV24-1	CATSDSGQGVMGDTQYF
TRBV11-1	CASRRKEPGQNTGELFF
TRBV6-5	CASSYSMGGPSPLHF
TRBV20-1	CSARRQGNQPQHF
TRBV14	CASSQDGWYSYEQYF
TRBV5-1	CASSLIVAGGSETQYF
TRBV19	CASRTGSALSPLHF
TRBV9	CASSVRGEGSNVLTF
TRBV12-3/TRBV12-4	CASRGTGIGNTIYF
TRBV2	CASSGETVHF
TRBV5-1	CASSSQGSGANVLTF
TRBV6-5	CASSYGAWGTGGVEQFF
TRBV9	CASSVGPIIEKLFF
TRBV27	CASKQGYSNQPQHF
TRBV20-1	CSARDQRDSKETQYF
TRBV11-3	CASSQRANEQFF
TRBV4-2	CASSLQGDDGYTF
TRBV10-1	CASSTSRQETQYF
TRBV2	CASSAEYQETQYF
TRBV12-3/TRBV12-4	CASSLLAGRTYEQYF
TRBV20-1	CSAAGERQGETQYF
TRBV19	CASSIDSITPLHF
TRBV29-1	CSVEKGGYGYTF